Listed below are T cell receptor beta chains from one sample, sequenced in a study of T cell responses to AZD1222 COVID-19 vaccine. Assay: immunoSEQ multiplex PCR; the TCRdb copy retains only in-frame clones and omits some. There are about 160,000 clones in the sample; 85% to 95% occur only once, and around 4% lies in the top ten. The specimen was peripheral blood, collected on day 0 of AZD1222 vaccination. The receptors come from an adult in good health. Each CDR3 is given with its conserved first and last residue.

v_call	j_call	cdr3_aa
TRBV18	TRBJ1-1	CASSATGNEAFF
TRBV9	TRBJ2-7	CASSVRPVSEQYF
TRBV7-2	TRBJ2-7	CASSFPLTGLAYEQYF
TRBV7-9	TRBJ1-2	CASSLAPGPTGGYTF
TRBV6-6	TRBJ2-7	CASSYEDYSYEQYF
TRBV11-2	TRBJ1-1	CASSFQGIMNTEAFF
TRBV5-1	TRBJ2-5	CASSPWGQETQYF
TRBV7-2	TRBJ2-7	CASSSRSGSFYEQYF
TRBV27	TRBJ2-1	CASSSKGLSNEQFF
TRBV15	TRBJ1-4	CATSGDRATNEKLFF
TRBV27	TRBJ2-7	CASSSLRWGGFPNEQYF
TRBV18	TRBJ2-6	CASSPPLAGFSPGANVLTF
TRBV9	TRBJ2-6	CASSPRTSPAGANVLTF
TRBV4-1	TRBJ1-1	CASSQEVGGGGMNTEAFF
TRBV24-1	TRBJ1-1	CATSDPSTGDTEAFF
TRBV5-1	TRBJ2-1	CASSVMRGAVGEQFF
TRBV11-2	TRBJ2-1	CASRLVRGRLNEQFF
TRBV7-2	TRBJ2-7	CASSLGFSGTYEQYF
TRBV7-9	TRBJ2-7	CASSPTGSAHEQYF
TRBV29-1	TRBJ1-1	CSVWRGTGTEAFF
TRBV7-2	TRBJ2-7	CASSPGTSSSEQYF
TRBV7-2	TRBJ1-1	CASSLRVENTEAFF
TRBV2	TRBJ1-5	CASSTGPSPNYSNQPQHF
TRBV21-1	TRBJ2-1	CASSRGSSYNEQFF
TRBV28	TRBJ2-7	CASSSTGTGHYEQYF
TRBV24-1	TRBJ2-2	CATSEEGDTGELFF
TRBV25-1	TRBJ1-2	CASGTIGGRSGYTF
TRBV11-3	TRBJ1-3	CASSSLGNGGNTIYF
TRBV2	TRBJ2-1	CASSQAGDVFF
TRBV27	TRBJ2-3	CASSLYGGISTDTQYF
TRBV5-6	TRBJ1-3	CASSSNWEVGNTIYF
TRBV19	TRBJ2-2	CASRLSGSGTGELFF
TRBV12-3/TRBV12-4	TRBJ2-7	CASSQTGSYEQYF
TRBV30	TRBJ1-6	CAWSYDSHSPLHF
TRBV2	TRBJ1-6	CASRWTEKGSPLHF
TRBV28	TRBJ1-3	CATGQGAPRARNTIYF
TRBV6-5	TRBJ2-1	CASSYSEGTIYNEQFF
TRBV30	TRBJ1-5	CAWSVPGRSLNQPQHF
TRBV7-3	TRBJ1-6	CASSYSSDSPLHF
TRBV9	TRBJ1-6	CASSATRDNSPLHF
TRBV3-1/TRBV3-2	TRBJ2-2	CASSQVGQTRGGELFF
TRBV30	TRBJ2-1	CAWSVGGGGLAQFF
TRBV6-5	TRBJ2-2	CASVPGHNTGELFF
TRBV10-1	TRBJ2-3	CASSARGLAGVETDTQYF
TRBV19	TRBJ2-3	CASSPRFGGIDTQYF
TRBV12-1	TRBJ1-2	CASSPGLLYNYGYTF
TRBV6-5	TRBJ1-1	CASNTGGNTEAFF
TRBV7-9	TRBJ2-2	CASSFRANTGELFF
TRBV5-5	TRBJ2-1	CASSLSGVKYNEQFF
TRBV6-1	TRBJ1-1	CASSGVGQKMNTEAFF
TRBV28	TRBJ1-6	CASSPLRLSSYNSPLHF